A single sample is the source of the 6 T cell receptor beta chains below, sequenced in a study of siplizumab effects on memory and regulatory T cells. The method was immunoSEQ multiplex PCR; TCRdb's version includes in-frame clones alone and lacks a portion of them. The data show about 56,000 clones, around 97% seen once. Input material: naive CD8+ T cells sorted from blood. The receptor set was obtained from a human donor in good health.

The chain combines TRBV9 with TRBJ2-2; D gene uncertain. There are 14 residues in the CDR3. Germline-derived CDR1 and CDR2 are SGDLS and YYNGEE. Trimming took off 3 bases at V and 1 base at J, with 7 bases between the two ends. CDR3 DNA sequence: TGTGCCAGCAGCGAAGGATTGAACACCGGGGAGCTGTTTTTT. It translates to CASSEGLNTGELFF.

The V and J genes are TRBV4-2 and TRBJ1-1; no definite D call. Germline V gene data show CDR1 as LGHNA and CDR2 as YNFKEQ. V was shortened by 1 base and J by 5 bases, with 11 bases between the two germline ends. The length of the CDR3 is 14 residues. For the CDR3, the DNA is TGTGCCAGCAGCCAAGGGCACGGAGGGACTGAAGCTTTCTTT. Amino acid sequence: CASSQGHGGTEAFF.

This chain connects TRBV5-5 to TRBJ1-1; no firm D call. Trimming cost V 1 base and J 1 base, with 8 bases left between them. This CDR3 spans 14 amino acids. CDR1 is SGHKS and CDR2 is YYEKEE in the germline V gene (reference sequence). The CDR3 DNA is TGTGCCAGCAGCTTGTCGAGAGGGAACACTGAAGCTTTCTTT. Amino acids: CASSLSRGNTEAFF. Full variable domain (rest looked up from reference TRBV5-5 and TRBJ1-1): DAGVTQSPTHLIKTRGQQVTLRCSPISGHKSVSWYQQVLGQGPQFIFQYYEKEERGRGNFPDRFSARQFPNYSSELNVNALLLGDSALYLCASSLSRGNTEAFFGQGTRLTVV.

CDR3 DNA: TGTGCCAGTAAGGGGTGGGCCATGGGGGAGACCCAGTACTTC. Translated, it gives CASKGWAMGETQYF. V gene TRBV19 combines with J gene TRBJ2-5; D is possibly TRBD1 (5 bases). CDR3 length: 14 amino acids. The germline V and J ends were trimmed by 7 bases and 5 bases, with 17 bases remaining between them. Looked up from germline, CDR1 is LNHDA and CDR2 is SQIVND (reference sequence).

V usage is TRBV28 and J usage is TRBJ2-1, with 8 bases aligning to TRBD2. The CDR3 totals 14 residues. Germline V gene lookup returns CDR1 MDHEN and CDR2 SYDVKM. V lost 4 bases, J lost 5 bases, and 4 bases stayed unmatched. Here the CDR3 DNA reads TGTGCCAGCAGTTACACTAGCGGCCACAATGAGCAGTTCTTC. This gives the protein CASSYTSGHNEQFF.

The gene calls are TRBV7-9 and TRBJ2-7; 12 nucleotides agree with TRBD2. This CDR3 is 17 amino acids long. V lost 1 base and J lost 5; bases outside the gene matches: 9. CDR1 and CDR2 (germline): SEHNR, FQNEAQ (reference sequence). The CDR3 DNA sequence: TGTGCCAGCAGCTTAGTAGTGACTAGCGGGAGTTCCCACGAGCAGTACTTC. Residues: CASSLVVTSGSSHEQYF. The full variable domain, rest sourced from reference TRBV7-9 and TRBJ2-7, is DTGVSQNPRHKITKRGQNVTFRCDPISEHNRLYWYRQTLGQGPEFLTYFQNEAQLEKSRLLSDRFSAERPKGSFSTLEIQRTEQGDSAMYLCASSLVVTSGSSHEQYFGPGTRLTVT.